This TCR beta chain was recorded in a study of blood T cell repertoires in COVID-19. The method was immunoSEQ multiplex PCR; TCRdb's version includes in-frame clones alone and lacks a portion of them. The sample records about 150,000 clones, around 90% being singletons. This TCR was sampled from a woman aged 60-75 years with active or convalescent COVID-19. The sequenced material came from peripheral blood.

The CDR3 region has the DNA TGTGCCATCCCGATCCGGACAGGGGGCGCTTATTCACCCCTCCACTTT. This translates into CAIPIRTGGAYSPLHF. This chain connects TRBV7-9 to TRBJ1-6, with 11 bases that match TRBD1. CDR1 and CDR2 from the germline V gene are SEHNR and FQNEAQ (reference sequence). This CDR3 contains 16 residues. V dropped 10 bases and J dropped 8; count of bases not matched to a gene: 13.